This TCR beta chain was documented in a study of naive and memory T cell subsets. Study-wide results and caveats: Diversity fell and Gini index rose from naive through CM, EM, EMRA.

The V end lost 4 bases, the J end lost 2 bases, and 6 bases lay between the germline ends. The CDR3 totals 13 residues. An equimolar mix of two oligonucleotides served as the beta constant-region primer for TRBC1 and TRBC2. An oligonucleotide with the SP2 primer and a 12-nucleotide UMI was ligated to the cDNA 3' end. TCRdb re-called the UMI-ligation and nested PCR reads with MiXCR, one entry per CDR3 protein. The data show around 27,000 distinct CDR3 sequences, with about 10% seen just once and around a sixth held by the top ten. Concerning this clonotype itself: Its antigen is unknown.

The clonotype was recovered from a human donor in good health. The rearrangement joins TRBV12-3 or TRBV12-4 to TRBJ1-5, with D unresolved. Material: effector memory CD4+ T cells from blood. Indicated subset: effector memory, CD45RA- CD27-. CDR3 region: CASSYERNQPQHF. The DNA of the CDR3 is TGTGCCAGCAGTTATGAGCGCAATCAGCCCCAGCATTTT.